Listed below are T cell receptor beta chains from one sample, sequenced in a study of immune cell composition in non-small cell lung cancer. The assay was immunoSEQ multiplex PCR, and TCRdb's table has in-frame clones only and misses some. The repertoire holds a few thousand clones, with over 75% as singletons. The source material was lung tumor tissue. These receptors were taken from a human donor with non-small cell lung cancer. Each CDR3 is given with its conserved first and last residue. D genes are given only for firm matches. Rows may omit the clone size; those that give it use once, few, many or a size class.

17,TRBV5-1,NA,TRBJ1-1,NA,TGCGCCAGCAGCTTGGTAGGCGTGGACAGAGCGAACACTGAAGCTTTCTTT,CASSLVGVDRANTEAFF
14,TRBV7-9,TRBD1,TRBJ2-2,NA,TGTGCCAGCAGCTTAGCACAGGGGAACGGGGAGCTGTTTTTT,CASSLAQGNGELFF
16,TRBV14,TRBD2,TRBJ2-3,NA,TGTGCCAGCAGCCACTTTAGCGGGGAGAGCACAGATACGCAGTATTTT,CASSHFSGESTDTQYF
13,TRBV14,NA,TRBJ1-5,NA,TGTGCCAGCAGCCAAGGACCGTCGGGGGCCCAGCATTTT,CASSQGPSGAQHF
14,TRBV28,NA,TRBJ2-7,few,TGTGCCAGCAGTGACCGGAATAGCGGATACGAGCAGTACTTC,CASSDRNSGYEQYF
14,TRBV6-1,TRBD1,TRBJ2-1,once,TGTGCCAGCAGTGGGACAGGCGACTACAATGAGCAGTTCTTC,CASSGTGDYNEQFF
15,TRBV28,TRBD2,TRBJ2-5,NA,TGTGCCAGCAGTTTGAGCGGGGGGGGCCAAGAGACCCAGTACTTC,CASSLSGGGQETQYF
17,TRBV28,NA,TRBJ2-6,NA,TGTGCCAGCAGTTCAGTTCTCAGGGGTTCTGGGGCCAACGTCCTGACTTTC,CASSSVLRGSGANVLTF
12,TRBV4-3,TRBD1,TRBJ1-1,NA,TGCGCCAGCCAGGGGGCGAACACTGAAGCTTTCTTT,CASQGANTEAFF
15,TRBV7-3,NA,TRBJ2-7,NA,TGTGCCAGCAGCTTAAGTCCAGGGAACAACTACGAGCAGTACTTC,CASSLSPGNNYEQYF
14,TRBV5-1,TRBD1,TRBJ1-2,NA,TGCGCCAGCAGCTTGGGACAGGGGAACTATGGCTACACCTTC,CASSLGQGNYGYTF
13,TRBV2,NA,TRBJ1-5,NA,TGTGCCAGCAGCGCAATCCAGGGAGGACCCCAGCATTTT,CASSAIQGGPQHF
14,TRBV7-2,NA,TRBJ2-7,NA,TGTGCCAGCAGCTTCGGGCTAGCGAGCTACGAGCAGTACTTC,CASSFGLASYEQYF
15,TRBV5-1,TRBD2,TRBJ2-1,NA,TGCGCCAGCTCGCCAGGCGGGAGCTCCTACAATGAGCAGTTCTTC,CASSPGGSSYNEQFF
19,TRBV7-8,TRBD2,TRBJ2-3,NA,TGTGCCAGCAGCCCCCGCGCAAGACTAGCGGGGGGGCGGTTAGATACGCAGTATTTT,CASSPRARLAGGRLDTQYF
16,TRBV7-2,TRBD2,TRBJ2-5,NA,TGTGCCAGCAGCCCAAGTGCTAGCGGGAGGTCAGAGACCCAGTACTTC,CASSPSASGRSETQYF
16,TRBV6-1,TRBD1,TRBJ2-5,NA,TGTGCCAGCAGTGAAGGAGGGGCCAGGGGGCAAGAGACCCAGTACTTC,CASSEGGARGQETQYF
22,TRBV10-3,TRBD2,TRBJ2-5,NA,TGTGCCATCAGTGGTCCGAAAAATCGAACAAATTATTTTGGGACTACTCAAGAGACCCAGTACTTC,CAISGPKNRTNYFGTTQETQYF
18,TRBV6-1,TRBD2,TRBJ2-1,NA,TGTGCCAGCAGTGAAGAGTCGGCTAGCGGGGGACGTAGGAATGAGCAGTTCTTC,CASSEESASGGRRNEQFF
14,TRBV14,NA,TRBJ1-1,NA,TGTGCCAGCAGGCTTCTGGGAGCGCGGGATGAAGCTTTCTTT,CASRLLGARDEAFF
15,TRBV4-3,NA,TRBJ1-1,NA,TGCGCCAGCAGCCAAGGACTGGGGCCGTACACTGAAGCTTTCTTT,CASSQGLGPYTEAFF
14,TRBV10-2,TRBD1,TRBJ1-4,NA,TGCGCCAGCAGTGCGACAGGGAAGAATGAAAAACTGTTTTTT,CASSATGKNEKLFF
15,TRBV5-5,TRBD1,TRBJ2-7,NA,TGTGCCAGCAGCTCGCTGGACAGGAATGGCTACGAGCAGTACTTC,CASSSLDRNGYEQYF
17,TRBV28,TRBD2,TRBJ2-1,NA,TGTGCCAGCATAGGTCGGACTAGCGGGGGGGCCTTTAATGAGCAGTTCTTC,CASIGRTSGGAFNEQFF
15,TRBV28,TRBD1,TRBJ1-1,once,TGTGCCAGCAGTCCGGGACAGAGACTGAACACTGAAGCTTTCTTT,CASSPGQRLNTEAFF
15,TRBV2,NA,TRBJ2-5,NA,TGTGCCAGCAGTGAAGCGCGGGGCCCCCAAGAGACCCAGTACTTC,CASSEARGPQETQYF
15,TRBV6-5,TRBD2,TRBJ2-5,NA,TGTGCCAGCAGTCCCATTCTAGCGGGGGTGGAGACCCAGTACTTC,CASSPILAGVETQYF
13,TRBV7-9,NA,TRBJ2-5,few,TGTGCCAGCAGCTTAGCAGGGGGAGAGACCCAGTACTTC,CASSLAGGETQYF
19,TRBV4-2,TRBD2,TRBJ2-3,NA,TGTGCCAGCAGCCAAGGCCTTGGGACTAGCGGGGGGGCCGCAGATACGCAGTATTTT,CASSQGLGTSGGAADTQYF
16,TRBV19,NA,TRBJ1-2,NA,TGTGCCAGTAGTATATCTACAGGTGGCCAATCCTATGGCTACACCTTC,CASSISTGGQSYGYTF
17,TRBV28,NA,TRBJ2-6,NA,TGTGCCAGCAGTCCTCCTCGACAGGTTACTGGGGCCAACGTCCTGACTTTC,CASSPPRQVTGANVLTF
15,TRBV6-4,TRBD1,TRBJ1-1,NA,TGTGCCAGCAGTTCGGACAGGGGGCGAAGGACTGAAGCTTTCTTT,CASSSDRGRRTEAFF
14,TRBV2,NA,TRBJ2-2,NA,TGTGCCAGCGGCCTCGGAGGGAACACCGGGGAGCTGTTTTTT,CASGLGGNTGELFF
16,TRBV5-6,TRBD1,TRBJ1-5,NA,TGTGCCAGCAGCTCTTACAGGGGTGAGGGCAATCAGCCCCAGCATTTT,CASSSYRGEGNQPQHF
19,TRBV28,TRBD2,TRBJ2-2,once,TGTGCCAGCAGTTTATGCATAGCGGGAGCACTTACGAACACCGGGGAGCTGTTTTTT,CASSLCIAGALTNTGELFF
20,TRBV6-4,TRBD2,TRBJ2-3,NA,TGTGCCATTAAAGGGGGACGATTTGAACTAGCGGGAGGGGGCACAGATACGCAGTATTTT,CAIKGGRFELAGGGTDTQYF
17,TRBV7-6,TRBD2,TRBJ2-3,NA,TGTGCCAGCAGCTCGACCCTTAGCGGGAGGGCCTTTGATACGCAGTATTTT,CASSSTLSGRAFDTQYF
14,TRBV7-9,TRBD2,TRBJ2-3,NA,TGTGCCAGCAGCCCTACTAGCGTACCAGATACGCAGTATTTT,CASSPTSVPDTQYF
13,TRBV5-6,TRBD2,TRBJ2-1,NA,TGTGGTAGCGGGTTCAGCTCCTACAATGAGCAGTTCTTC,CGSGFSSYNEQFF
15,TRBV6-5,NA,TRBJ2-5,NA,TGTGCCAGCAGTTACTCCCTGACAGTTAGAGAGACCCAGTACTTC,CASSYSLTVRETQYF
15,TRBV29-1,TRBD1,TRBJ2-5,NA,TGCAGCGTTGAGCCCGACAGGGGGCGGTCAGAGACCCAGTACTTC,CSVEPDRGRSETQYF
15,TRBV11-2,TRBD1,TRBJ2-7,NA,TGTGCCAGTAGCTGGAGACAGGGGACCTCCTACGAGCAGTACTTC,CASSWRQGTSYEQYF